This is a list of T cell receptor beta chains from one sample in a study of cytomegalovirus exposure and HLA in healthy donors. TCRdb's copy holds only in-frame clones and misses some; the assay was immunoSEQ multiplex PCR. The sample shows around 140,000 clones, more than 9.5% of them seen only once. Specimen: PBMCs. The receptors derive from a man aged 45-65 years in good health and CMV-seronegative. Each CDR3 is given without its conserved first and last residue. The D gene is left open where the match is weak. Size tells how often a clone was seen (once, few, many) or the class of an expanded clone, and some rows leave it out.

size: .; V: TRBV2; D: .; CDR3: ASTGIPNTEAF
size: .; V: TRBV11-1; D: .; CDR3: ASSQQGYGYT
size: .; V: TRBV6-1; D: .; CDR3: ASSQLVIQETQY
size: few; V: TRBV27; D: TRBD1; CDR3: ASSYLSTGTGFHYGYT
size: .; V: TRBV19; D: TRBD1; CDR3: ASSSGTGRETQY
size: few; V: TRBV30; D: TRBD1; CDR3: AWLRGGQGFYEQY
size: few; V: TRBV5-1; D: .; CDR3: ASSTAGGETQY
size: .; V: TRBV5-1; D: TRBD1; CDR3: ASSRTGDGYT
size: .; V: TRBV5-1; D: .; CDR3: ASSLRLDGNTGELF
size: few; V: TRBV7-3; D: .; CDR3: ASSLGGGTGIQETQY
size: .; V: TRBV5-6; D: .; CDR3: ASSLDSYTEAF
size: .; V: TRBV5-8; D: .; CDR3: ASSSGQVNTGELF
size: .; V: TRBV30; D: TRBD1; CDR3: AWVGQSLTEAF
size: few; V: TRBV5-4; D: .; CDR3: ASSLPGAMYEQY
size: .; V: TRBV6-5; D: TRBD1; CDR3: ASSIGQGRNQPQH
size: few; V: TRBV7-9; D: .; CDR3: ASSSRDTPFKHEQY
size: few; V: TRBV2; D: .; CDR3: ASRNRQGTNSYEQY
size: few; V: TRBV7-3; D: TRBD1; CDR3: ASSVTGSGANVLT
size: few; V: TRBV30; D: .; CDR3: AWSASNQPQH
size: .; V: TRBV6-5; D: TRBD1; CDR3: ASSRTGGAKAF
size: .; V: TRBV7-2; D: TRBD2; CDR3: ASSFESGTVGEQF
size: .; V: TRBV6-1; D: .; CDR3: ASSASGDTGELF
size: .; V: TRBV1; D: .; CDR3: TSSQEGASGRTDTQY
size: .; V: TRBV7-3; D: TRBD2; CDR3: ASSQTSGRTDTQY
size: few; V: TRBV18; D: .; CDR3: ASSSEPYEQY
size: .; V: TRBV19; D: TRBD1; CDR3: ASRAGDRAGETQY
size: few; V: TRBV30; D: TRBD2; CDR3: AWSVLSGGNEQY
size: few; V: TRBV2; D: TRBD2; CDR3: ASSDRAGVGTDTQY
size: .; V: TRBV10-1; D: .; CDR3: ASSERGTYNEQF
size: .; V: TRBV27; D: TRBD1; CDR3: ASLQGNTEAL
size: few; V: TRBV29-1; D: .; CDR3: SVLSGSTDTQY
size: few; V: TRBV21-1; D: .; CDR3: ASREMRGYT
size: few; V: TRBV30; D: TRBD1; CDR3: AWQTGDNQPQH
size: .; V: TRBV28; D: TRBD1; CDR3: ASRGDRGLYEQY
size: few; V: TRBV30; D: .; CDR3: AWSQGETQY
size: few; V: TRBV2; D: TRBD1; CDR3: ATNRGQETQY
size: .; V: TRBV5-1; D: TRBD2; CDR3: ASSLSGRSDTQY
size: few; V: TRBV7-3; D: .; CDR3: ASSPLPNTEAF
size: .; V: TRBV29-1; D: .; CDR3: SAVGRAGEETQY
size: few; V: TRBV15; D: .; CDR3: ATSRDVAYGYT
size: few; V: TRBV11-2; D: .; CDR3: ASSLAPVRGSSTDTQY
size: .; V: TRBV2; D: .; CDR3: ASPGQGGQETQY
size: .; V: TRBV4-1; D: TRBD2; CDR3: ASSQSGGPDTGELF
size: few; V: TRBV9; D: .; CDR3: ASRGVNEQF
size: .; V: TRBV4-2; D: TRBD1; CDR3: ASSQEYDRGTEKLF
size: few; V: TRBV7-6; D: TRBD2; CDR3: ASSTARGVRSYEQY
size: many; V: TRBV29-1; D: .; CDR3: SVLEASGANVLT
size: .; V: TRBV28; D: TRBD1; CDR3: ASSLYGTGGNTEAF
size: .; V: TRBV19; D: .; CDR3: ASLAGETQY
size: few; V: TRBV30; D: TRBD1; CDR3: AWQTGGFGNTIY
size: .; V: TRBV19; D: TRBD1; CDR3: ATTSGTVYNEQF
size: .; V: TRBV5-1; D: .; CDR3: ASSFGQGSYNEQF
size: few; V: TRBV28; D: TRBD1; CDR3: ASSPFPGQGRHEQF
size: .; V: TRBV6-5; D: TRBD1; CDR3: AIGVRDRNGYGYT
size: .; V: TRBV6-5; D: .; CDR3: ASRPFRDYEQY
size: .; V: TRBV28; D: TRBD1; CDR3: ASSLDRGSPYEQY
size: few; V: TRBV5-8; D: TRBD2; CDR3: ASSLIAGVQETQY